A single sample gave rise to the 9 T cell receptor beta chains below, sequenced in a study of CD8 T cells in Susac syndrome. RNA in amounts of roughly 0.5 to 1 ug was reverse transcribed with random hexamers. TCRdb used MiXCR to reprocess the immunoSEQ multiplex PCR reads, holding one entry per CDR3 protein. The table shows over 80,000 distinct CDR3 sequences, with 94% occurring only once. Material: CD8+ T cells from PBMCs. The receptors originated from a human donor with Susac syndrome.

This chain's CDR3 is CASSQDSTGKAKNIQYF. The CDR3 region has the DNA TGCGCCAGCAGCCAAGATAGCACAGGGAAAGCCAAAAACATTCAGTACTTC. This chain joins TRBV4-3 and TRBJ2-4; TRBD1 is a possible D gene (6 bases). The V gene's germline CDR1 is LGHNA and CDR2 YSLEER. V was shortened by 0 bases and J by 0 bases, with 12 bases between the two germline ends. This CDR3 is built from 17 residues.

The chain uses TRBV27 and TRBJ2-5, with 12 bases that match TRBD2. The germline gives CDR1 MNHEY, CDR2 SMNVEV (reference sequence). The CDR3 covers 14 residues. Germline trimming cut 5 bases from V and 5 bases from J; bases unmatched to any gene: 3. CDR3 loop: CASSIGLAGETQYF. CDR3 DNA: TGTGCCAGCAGTATAGGACTAGCGGGGGAGACCCAGTACTTC.

The chain couples TRBV4-3 to TRBJ2-1; 7 nucleotides agree with TRBD2. V lost 0 bases, J lost 2 bases, and 16 bases stayed unmatched. CDR1 and CDR2 from the germline V gene are LGHNA and YSLEER. CDR3 length: 20 residues. The CDR3 DNA follows: TGCGCCAGCAGCCAAGATTTTTGGGGGGAGGGCCTGGAAACCTACAATGAGCAGTTCTTC. It codes for CASSQDFWGEGLETYNEQFF.

This chain joins TRBV7-3 and TRBJ1-1; D is unclear. CDR1 SGHTA and CDR2 FQGTGA come from the germline V gene. The CDR3 is 14 residues long. Trimming removed 5 bases at V and 1 base at J, with 11 bases between. This CDR3 is CASSEDPSNTEAFF. CDR3 bases: TGTGCCAGCAGCGAGGATCCTTCGAACACTGAAGCTTTCTTT.

This chain joins TRBV6-2 or TRBV6-3 and TRBJ2-6; unclear D gene. Trimming removed 8 bases from V and 12 bases from J, with 20 bases in between. Per germline, CDR1 MNHEY and CDR2 SVGEGT. CDR3 length equals 14 residues. CDR3 sequence reads: CASDRPEDGRVLTF. CDR3 DNA: TGTGCCAGCGACCGACCAGAAGATGGACGCGTCCTGACTTTC.

This chain uses TRBV7-6 with TRBJ2-5, with 12 nucleotides matching TRBD2. The CDR3 spans 14 residues. Germline V gene lookup returns CDR1 SGHVS and CDR2 FNYEAQ. Trimming cost V 4 bases and J 5 bases; bases outside gene matches: 2. CDR3 in DNA: TGTGCCAGCAGCTCCCTAGCGGGAGGGGAGACCCAGTACTTC. Its translation: CASSSLAGGETQYF.

The chain joins TRBV7-2 to TRBJ2-5, with 13 bases that match TRBD2. This CDR3 has 15 amino acids. CDR1 is SGHTA, CDR2 FQGNSA, per germline. With 4 bases clipped from V and 5 bases from J, the junction kept 4 bases outside the gene matches. CDR3 sequence (DNA): TGTGCCAGCAGCTCCACTAGCGGGAGGGGGGAGACCCAGTACTTC. It is translated as CASSSTSGRGETQYF. Full variable domain (rest looked up from reference TRBV7-2 and TRBJ2-5): GAGVSQSPSNKVTEKGKDVELRCDPISGHTALYWYRQSLGQGLEFLIYFQGNSAPDKSGLPSDRFSAERTGGSVSTLTIQRTQQEDSAVYLCASSSTSGRGETQYFGPGTRLLVL.

This clonotype appeared once. The chain has TRBV27 and TRBJ2-1; possible D gene TRBD2, 7 bases. The CDR3 runs 15 residues. Germline CDR1 MNHEY, CDR2 SMNVEV (reference sequence). Trimming removed 10 bases from V and 0 bases from J, with 16 bases in between. The CDR3 nucleotides read TGTGCCACTACGAGGGGGGGGAGCTCCTACAATGAGCAGTTCTTC. Protein sequence: CATTRGGSSYNEQFF.

This sequence joins TRBV29-1 and TRBJ2-5; a possible D gene is TRBD1 (6 bases). Germline CDR1 reads SQVTM; CDR2 reads ANQGSEA. V shed 1 base and J shed 1 base, with 16 bases lying between them. CDR3 length: 16 residues. This chain's CDR3 is CSVEGGATGIQETQYF. The CDR3 DNA reads as TGCAGCGTTGAAGGTGGGGCGACAGGAATCCAAGAGACCCAGTACTTC.